This is a list of T cell receptor beta chains from one sample in a study of T cell responses to AZD1222 COVID-19 vaccine. TCRdb keeps only in-frame clones here, not all; method: immunoSEQ multiplex PCR. The data hold around 190,000 clones, with approximately 90% observed a single time. The source was peripheral blood, collected 28 days after the second AZD1222 dose. The receptors were sampled from an adult who received the AZD1222 COVID-19 vaccine. The CDR3 runs from the conserved cysteine through the conserved F or W. A D gene is named only where the DNA matches it firmly. Rows may omit the clone size; those that give it use once, few, many or a size class.

TRBV10-3,NA,TRBJ2-7,TRBD1,CAISGPGQDYEQYF,TGTGCCATCAGTGGGCCCGGACAGGACTACGAGCAGTACTTC
TRBV7-2,NA,TRBJ2-1,TRBD1,CASSRTKDRGGYNEQFF,TGTGCCAGCAGCCGTACTAAAGACAGGGGAGGCTACAATGAGCAGTTCTTC
TRBV4-1,NA,TRBJ1-1,NA,CASSQDPGGSDTEAFF,TGCGCCAGCAGCCAAGATCCCGGTGGATCGGACACTGAAGCTTTCTTT
TRBV19,once,TRBJ2-1,TRBD2,CASSIPYGLAGGYNEQFF,TGTGCCAGTAGTATACCCTACGGACTAGCGGGGGGCTACAATGAGCAGTTCTTC
TRBV27,NA,TRBJ2-1,NA,CASSARSSDYNEQFF,TGTGCCAGCAGTGCCCGCTCTTCCGATTACAATGAGCAGTTCTTC
TRBV18,NA,TRBJ2-3,TRBD2,CASSGTSSTDTQYF,TGTGCCAGCTCAGGGACTAGCTCCACAGATACGCAGTATTTT
TRBV12-3/TRBV12-4,NA,TRBJ2-2,TRBD1,CASRKQGSGELFF,TGTGCCAGCAGAAAACAGGGGTCCGGGGAGCTGTTTTTT
TRBV5-1,NA,TRBJ2-5,TRBD2,CASSPGGGQETQYF,TGCGCCAGCAGCCCGGGGGGGGGACAAGAGACCCAGTACTTC
TRBV11-3,few,TRBJ2-2,NA,CASSASWTGELFF,TGTGCCAGCAGCGCCAGTTGGACCGGGGAGCTGTTTTTT
TRBV19,NA,TRBJ2-7,TRBD1,CASSKLWTGATSYEQYF,TGTGCCAGTAGTAAACTCTGGACAGGGGCAACCTCCTACGAGCAGTACTTC
TRBV30,NA,TRBJ1-5,TRBD1,CACRDRAVNQPQHF,TGTGCCTGCCGGGACAGGGCTGTGAACCAGCCCCAGCATTTT
TRBV2,NA,TRBJ2-2,NA,CASRGRSGTGELFF,TGTGCCAGCAGAGGCAGGTCGGGCACCGGGGAGCTGTTTTTT
TRBV3-1/TRBV3-2,NA,TRBJ1-1,TRBD1,CASSQDRAGGLNTEAFF,TGTGCCAGCAGCCAAGATCGGGCAGGGGGACTGAACACTGAAGCTTTCTTT
TRBV5-6,NA,TRBJ2-7,NA,CASSPPSAPNEQYF,TGTGCCAGCAGCCCCCCGTCGGCTCCAAACGAGCAGTACTTC
TRBV30,NA,TRBJ1-6,TRBD1,CAWSGTANSPLHF,TGTGCCTGGTCCGGGACAGCGAATTCACCCCTCCACTTT
TRBV19,NA,TRBJ2-3,NA,CASSMPGGTDTQYF,TGTGCCAGTAGTATGCCTGGGGGTACAGATACGCAGTATTTT
TRBV11-3,NA,TRBJ1-1,NA,CASSITTGKAFF,TGTGCCAGCAGCATTACTACAGGGAAAGCTTTCTTT
TRBV24-1,NA,TRBJ2-1,NA,CATRGRGGDEQFF,TGTGCCACCAGAGGCAGGGGCGGAGATGAGCAGTTCTTC
TRBV5-1,NA,TRBJ2-5,NA,CASSFTGRRETQYF,TGCGCCAGCAGCTTCACGGGACGCAGAGAGACCCAGTACTTC
TRBV5-4,NA,TRBJ2-7,TRBD2,CASSFSGSNREQYF,TGTGCCAGCAGCTTTAGCGGGAGTAACCGGGAGCAGTACTTC
TRBV11-3,NA,TRBJ2-1,NA,CASSQREFNEQFF,TGTGCCAGCAGCCAGAGAGAGTTCAATGAGCAGTTCTTC
TRBV6-1,NA,TRBJ2-1,NA,CASSESLTIDHEQFF,TGTGCCAGCAGTGAATCCCTCACGATAGATCATGAGCAGTTCTTC
TRBV6-1,NA,TRBJ2-7,NA,CASSEFWGQAYEQYF,TGTGCCAGCAGTGAGTTCTGGGGCCAAGCCTACGAGCAGTACTTC
TRBV6-4,NA,TRBJ2-7,NA,CSRKGGNEQYF,TGTTCAAGAAAAGGAGGCAACGAGCAGTACTTC
TRBV7-2,NA,TRBJ2-1,NA,CASSPRILGPGAYNEQFF,TGTGCCAGCAGCCCCCGGATTTTAGGCCCGGGGGCTTACAATGAGCAGTTCTTC
TRBV19,NA,TRBJ2-7,TRBD1,CASSGQVGSEQYF,TGTGCCAGTAGCGGACAGGTTGGATCCGAGCAGTACTTC
TRBV5-1,once,TRBJ2-2,NA,CASSRAVAPTGELFF,TGCGCCAGCAGCCGGGCCGTAGCGCCGACCGGGGAGCTGTTTTTT
TRBV11-2,NA,TRBJ2-7,NA,CASSLLPSPGGLYEQYF,TGTGCCAGCAGCCTTCTCCCTTCCCCAGGGGGGCTCTACGAGCAGTACTTC
TRBV7-9,NA,TRBJ1-5,NA,CASSADTSNQPQHF,TGTGCCAGCAGCGCAGACACCAGCAATCAGCCCCAGCATTTT
TRBV6-5,NA,TRBJ2-5,TRBD2,CASSLLAGGQETQYF,TGTGCCAGCAGTTTACTAGCGGGGGGGCAAGAGACCCAGTACTTC
TRBV16,NA,TRBJ2-5,NA,CASSQSGIGLETQYF,TGTGCCAGCAGCCAATCGGGGATCGGTTTGGAGACCCAGTACTTC
TRBV10-2,NA,TRBJ2-4,NA,CASSEEAKNIQYF,TGCGCCAGCAGTGAGGAGGCCAAAAACATTCAGTACTTC
TRBV2,NA,TRBJ2-3,NA,CASSEGRSTDTQYF,TGTGCCAGCAGTGAAGGGCGGAGCACAGATACGCAGTATTTT
TRBV10-3,NA,TRBJ1-1,NA,CAISVSGDTEAFF,TGTGCCATCAGTGTTTCAGGAGACACTGAAGCTTTCTTT
TRBV9,NA,TRBJ1-6,TRBD1,CASSVGTGGSSPLHF,TGTGCCAGCAGCGTAGGGACAGGGGGTAGTTCACCCCTCCACTTT
TRBV5-1,NA,TRBJ2-7,NA,CASSLGATEQYF,TGCGCCAGCAGCTTAGGCGCGACCGAGCAGTACTTC
TRBV2,NA,TRBJ1-3,NA,CASSEETSSGNTIYF,TGTGCCAGCAGTGAGGAGACGAGCTCTGGAAACACCATATATTTT
TRBV4-1,once,TRBJ2-5,NA,CASSQGVKSQETQYF,TGCGCCAGCAGCCAAGGAGTTAAGAGCCAAGAGACCCAGTACTTC
TRBV27,NA,TRBJ1-1,NA,CASSLRLHTEAFF,TGTGCCAGCAGTTTAAGGCTCCACACTGAAGCTTTCTTT
TRBV4-1,NA,TRBJ1-5,TRBD1,CASSQDGTGGLGQPQHF,TGCGCCAGCAGCCAAGACGGGACAGGGGGCCTCGGGCAGCCCCAGCATTTT
TRBV3-1/TRBV3-2,NA,TRBJ2-7,NA,CASSQGGATYEQYF,TGTGCCAGCAGCCAAGGTGGCGCTACCTACGAGCAGTACTTC
TRBV19,few,TRBJ1-5,TRBD1,CASREGQGRNSNQPQHF,TGTGCCAGTAGGGAAGGACAGGGGAGGAATAGCAATCAGCCCCAGCATTTT